This entry concerns a single TCR beta chain. Its antigen is as yet unknown. The CDR3 runs to 20 residues. CDR1 SGHVS and CDR2 FQNEAQ come from the germline V gene. V shed 2 bases, J shed 0 bases, and the junction held 10 bases outside the gene matches. The data derive from a study of shared clonotypes between healthy human individuals. About the study: The cohort had two women and a few men, ages 18 to 49. Every donor yielded three CD4 naive, three CD4 memory, two CD8 naive and one CD8 memory plate. Notes on the study in general: How much donors shared clonotypes was expected to be affected by sequencing depth.

The table came from immunoSEQ multiplex PCR; TCRdb's copy has only in-frame clones and leaves some out. The sample contains approximately 95,000 clones, roughly two thirds of which appear only once. The chain is built from TRBV7-8 and TRBJ2-1, with TRBD2 identical over 13 bases. The TCR comes from a young man in good health. Material for sequencing was memory CD8+ T cells sorted from blood. Subset specified: CD45RO+ cells pooled with CCR7-negative TemRA cells. The DNA of the CDR3 is TGTGCCAGCAGCTTACGGACTAGCGGGGGATTCCCGGTCTCCTACAATGAGCAGTTCTTC. Its translation: CASSLRTSGGFPVSYNEQFF.